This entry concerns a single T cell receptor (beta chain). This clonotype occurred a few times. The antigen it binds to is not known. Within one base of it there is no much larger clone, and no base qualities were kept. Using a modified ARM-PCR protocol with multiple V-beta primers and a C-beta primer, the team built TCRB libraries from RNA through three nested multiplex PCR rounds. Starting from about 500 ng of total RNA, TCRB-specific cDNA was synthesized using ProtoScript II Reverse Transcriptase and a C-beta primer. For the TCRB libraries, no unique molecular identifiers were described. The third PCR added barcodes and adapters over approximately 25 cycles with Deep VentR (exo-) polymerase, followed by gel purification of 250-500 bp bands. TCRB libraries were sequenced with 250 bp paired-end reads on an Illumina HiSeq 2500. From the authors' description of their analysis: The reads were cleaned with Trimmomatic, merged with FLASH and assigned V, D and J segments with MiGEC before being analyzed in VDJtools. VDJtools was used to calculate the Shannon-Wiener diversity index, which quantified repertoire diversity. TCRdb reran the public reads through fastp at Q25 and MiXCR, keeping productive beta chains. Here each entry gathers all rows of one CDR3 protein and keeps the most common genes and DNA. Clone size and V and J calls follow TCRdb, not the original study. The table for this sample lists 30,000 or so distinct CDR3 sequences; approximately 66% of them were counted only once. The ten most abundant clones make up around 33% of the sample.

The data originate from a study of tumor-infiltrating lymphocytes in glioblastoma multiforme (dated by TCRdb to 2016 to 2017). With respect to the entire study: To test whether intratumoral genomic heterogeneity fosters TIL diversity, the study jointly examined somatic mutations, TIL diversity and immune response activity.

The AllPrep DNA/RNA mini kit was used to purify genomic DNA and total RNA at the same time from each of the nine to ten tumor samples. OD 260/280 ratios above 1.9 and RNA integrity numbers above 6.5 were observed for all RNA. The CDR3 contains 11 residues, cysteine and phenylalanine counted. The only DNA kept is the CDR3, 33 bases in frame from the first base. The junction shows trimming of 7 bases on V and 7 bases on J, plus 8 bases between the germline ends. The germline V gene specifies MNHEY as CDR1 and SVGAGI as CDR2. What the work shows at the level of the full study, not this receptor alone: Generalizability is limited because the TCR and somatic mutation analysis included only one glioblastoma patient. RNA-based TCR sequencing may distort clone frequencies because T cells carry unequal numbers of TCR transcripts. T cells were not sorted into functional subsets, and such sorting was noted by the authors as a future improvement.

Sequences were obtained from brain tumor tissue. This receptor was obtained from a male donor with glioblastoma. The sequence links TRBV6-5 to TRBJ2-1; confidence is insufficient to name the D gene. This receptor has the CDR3 CASTDGNEQFF. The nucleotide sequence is TGTGCCAGCACCGATGGGAATGAGCAGTTCTTC.